The 14 T cell receptor beta chains presented below share a single source sample, sequenced in a study of T cell repertoires in MIS-A myocarditis. Libraries were prepared by immunoSEQ multiplex PCR; TCRdb keeps only in-frame clonotypes and omits some of them. The sample contains roughly 5,000 clones, just under 80% of which appear only once. The sequenced sample consisted of interventricular septum heart tissue obtained at autopsy. The receptors were sampled from a man in his late teens or twenties with fulminant myocarditis from multisystem inflammatory syndrome in adults (MIS-A) after COVID-19.

V and J are TRBV6-6 and TRBJ2-3, with D possibly being TRBD2 (5 bases). This CDR3 has 14 amino acids. Trimming took off 5 bases at V and 4 bases at J, with 13 bases between the two ends. CDR1 and CDR2 from the germline V gene are MNHNY and SVGAGI (reference sequence). Written as DNA, the CDR3 is TGTGCCAGCAGTAACGGCCTAGCTCCAGATACGCAGTATTTT. It specifies CASSNGLAPDTQYF.

Only a few counts were recorded for this clone. The chain joins TRBV4-1 to TRBJ1-2; D gene ambiguous. Looked up from germline, CDR1 is MGHRA and CDR2 is YSYEKL. Deletions cut 1 base from V and 7 bases from J, with 13 bases between. This CDR3 spans 14 amino acids. In DNA, the CDR3 is TGCGCCAGCAGCCAAGTAACCGACCGTAGTGGCTACACCTTC. Translation gives CASSQVTDRSGYTF.

The V gene is TRBV3-1 (or the pseudogene TRBV3-2), the J gene TRBJ2-7, with no clear D. The CDR3 totals 12 residues. The ends were cut back, 0 bases at V and 12 bases at J, with 12 bases in the middle. The germline V gene encodes CDR1 LGHDT and CDR2 YNNKEL (reference sequence). The CDR3 bases are TGTGCCAGCAGCCAAGATCTAATTAGAGGGTACTTC. It translates to CASSQDLIRGYF.

The chain links TRBV4-3 to TRBJ1-1; TRBD1 might be the D (5 bases). In germline, CDR1 is LGHNA, CDR2 YSLEER. V gave up 2 bases and J gave up 5 bases, with 9 bases separating them. The CDR3 is 13 residues long. CDR3 in DNA: TGCGCCAGCAGCCAAAATGGGGCTACTGAAGCTTTCTTT. Translating it yields CASSQNGATEAFF.

V gene TRBV10-2 combines with J gene TRBJ1-1; 9 nucleotides align to TRBD1. V shed 6 bases, J shed 1 base, and the junction held 6 bases outside the gene matches. The CDR3 runs to 15 residues. Looked up from germline, CDR1 is WSHSY and CDR2 is SAAADI. The CDR3 DNA is TGCGCCAGCAGCGCACGACAGGGGGAGAACACTGAAGCTTTCTTT. Translating gives CASSARQGENTEAFF.

The chain links TRBV30 to TRBJ2-3; 7 bases are a match to TRBD1. CDR3 length: 13 amino acids. Per germline, CDR1 GTSNPN and CDR2 SVGIG (reference sequence). Germline trimming cut 6 bases from V and 4 bases from J; bases unmatched to any gene: 7. In nucleotides, the CDR3 is TGTGCCTGCGGGACAGCCGGTGCAGATACGCAGTATTTT. It encodes CACGTAGADTQYF.

V and J are TRBV3-1 (or the pseudogene TRBV3-2) and TRBJ1-5; D remains unclear. Germline CDR1 reads LGHDT; CDR2 reads YNNKEL (reference sequence). V dropped 4 bases and J dropped 4 bases, with 8 bases sitting between them. This CDR3 has 13 amino acids. The CDR3 region has the DNA TGTGCCAGCAGCCTGCCCGGAAATCAGCCCCAGCATTTT. As protein: CASSLPGNQPQHF.

The chain combines TRBV6-2 or TRBV6-3 with TRBJ1-6; 7 bases align to TRBD1. The CDR3 has 17 amino acids. Unmatched junction bases numbered 9, after V lost 2 bases and J lost 5 bases. Germline CDR1 and CDR2: MNHEY and SVGEGT. CDR3 sequence: CASSYGPGRGDNSPLHF. CDR3 sequence (DNA): TGTGCCAGCAGTTACGGGCCGGGCAGGGGGGATAATTCACCCCTCCACTTT.

This rearrangement joins TRBV2 to TRBJ2-3, with D possibly matching TRBD1 (5 bases). Germline V CDR1 and CDR2: SNHLY, FYNNEI. The CDR3 loop spans 14 amino acids. The V end lost 7 bases, the J end lost 7 bases, and 18 bases lay between the germline ends. CDR3 in amino acids: CASKGEVDGNTQYF. The CDR3 coding sequence is TGTGCCAGCAAAGGGGAAGTCGATGGGAATACGCAGTATTTT.

The chain combines TRBV18 with TRBJ2-6; 7 bases agree with TRBD1. CDR3 size: 17 residues. From germline, CDR1 is KGHSH and CDR2 LQKENI. V was pared by 3 bases and J by 4 bases, with 9 bases of the junction left unmatched. The CDR3: CASSPGTDRTGANVLTF. The CDR3 DNA is TGTGCCAGCTCACCGGGGACAGACCGTACCGGGGCCAACGTCCTGACTTTC.

The chain employs TRBV28 and TRBJ1-3; D possibly corresponds to TRBD1 (5 bases). Trimming removed 3 bases from V and 0 bases from J, with 12 bases in between. This CDR3 region has 16 residues. Germline values: CDR1 MDHEN, CDR2 SYDVKM. The chain's CDR3 is CASSFLGEFSGNTIYF. In nucleotides, the CDR3 is TGTGCCAGCAGTTTCTTGGGGGAATTCTCTGGAAACACCATATATTTT.

The J gene is TRBJ2-3, the V gene TRBV2; D is unresolved. This CDR3 is 12 amino acids long. The germline V and J ends were trimmed by 1 base and 2 bases, with 1 base remaining between them. Germline CDR1 SNHLY, CDR2 FYNNEI. CDR3 protein: CASSEVTDTQYF. CDR3 DNA sequence: TGTGCCAGCAGTGAAGTCACAGATACGCAGTATTTT.

The gene calls are TRBV10-3 and TRBJ1-1; weak D call: TRBD1 (5 bases). V lost 6 bases and J lost 4, with 21 bases in between. Germline V gene lookup returns CDR1 ENHRY and CDR2 SYGVKD. This CDR3 spans 16 amino acids. DNA for the CDR3: TGTGCCATCAGCCCGTCCCGGGACTTTTTTGGCACTGAAGCTTTCTTT. This encodes CAISPSRDFFGTEAFF.

This clone was recorded only once. The chain is built from TRBV5-1 and TRBJ2-2; TRBD1 might be the D (5 bases). The V end lost 0 bases, the J end lost 1 base, and 7 bases lay between the germline ends. CDR1 and CDR2 from the germline V gene are SGHRS and YFSETQ. This CDR3 is built from 15 residues. The CDR3 region has the DNA TGCGCCAGCAGCTTGGCCCAGGGGAACACCGGGGAGCTGTTTTTT. Translation: CASSLAQGNTGELFF.